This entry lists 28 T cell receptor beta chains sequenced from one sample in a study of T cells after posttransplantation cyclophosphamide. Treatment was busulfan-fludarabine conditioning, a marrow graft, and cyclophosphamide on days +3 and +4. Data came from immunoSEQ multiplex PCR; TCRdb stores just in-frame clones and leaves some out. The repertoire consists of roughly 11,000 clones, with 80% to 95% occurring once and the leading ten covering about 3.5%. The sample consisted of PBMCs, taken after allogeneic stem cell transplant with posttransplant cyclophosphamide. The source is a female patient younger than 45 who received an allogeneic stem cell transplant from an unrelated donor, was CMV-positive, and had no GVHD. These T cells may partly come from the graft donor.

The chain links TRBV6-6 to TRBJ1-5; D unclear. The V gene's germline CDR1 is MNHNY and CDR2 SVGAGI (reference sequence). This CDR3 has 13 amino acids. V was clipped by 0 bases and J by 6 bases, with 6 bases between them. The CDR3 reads CASSYSESQPQHF. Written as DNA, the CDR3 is TGTGCCAGCAGTTACTCTGAGAGTCAGCCCCAGCATTTT.

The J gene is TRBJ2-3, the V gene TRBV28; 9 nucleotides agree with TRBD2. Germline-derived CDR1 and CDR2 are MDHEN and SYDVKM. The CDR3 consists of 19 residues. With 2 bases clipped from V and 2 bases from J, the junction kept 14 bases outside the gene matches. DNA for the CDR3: TGTGCCAGCAGTTTAGGAGGTCTAGCGGGACCAGCCCTCACAGATACGCAGTATTTT. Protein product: CASSLGGLAGPALTDTQYF.

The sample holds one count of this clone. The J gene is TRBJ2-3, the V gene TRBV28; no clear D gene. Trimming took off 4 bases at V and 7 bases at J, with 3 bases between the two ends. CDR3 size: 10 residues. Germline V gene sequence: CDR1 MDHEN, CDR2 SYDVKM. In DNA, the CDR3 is TGTGCCAGCAGTTCTTATACGCAGTATTTT. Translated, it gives CASSSYTQYF.

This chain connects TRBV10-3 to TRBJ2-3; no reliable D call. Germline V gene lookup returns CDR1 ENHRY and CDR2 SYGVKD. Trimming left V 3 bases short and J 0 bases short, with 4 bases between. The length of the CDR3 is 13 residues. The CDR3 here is CAISDFSTDTQYF. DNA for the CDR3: TGTGCCATCAGTGACTTCAGCACAGATACGCAGTATTTT.

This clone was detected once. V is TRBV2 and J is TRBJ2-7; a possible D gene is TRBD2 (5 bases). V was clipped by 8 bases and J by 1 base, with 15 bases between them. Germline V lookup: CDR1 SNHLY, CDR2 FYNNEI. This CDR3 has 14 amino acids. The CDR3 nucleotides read TGTGCCAGCGGGGAGTCGGTGAGGTCCTACGAGCAGTACTTC. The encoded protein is CASGESVRSYEQYF.

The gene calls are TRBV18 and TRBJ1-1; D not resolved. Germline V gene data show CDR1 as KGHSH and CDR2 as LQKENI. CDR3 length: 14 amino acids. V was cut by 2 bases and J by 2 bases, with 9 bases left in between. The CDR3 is CASSPRGRNTEAFF. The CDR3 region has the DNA TGTGCCAGCTCACCAAGAGGAAGAAACACTGAAGCTTTCTTT. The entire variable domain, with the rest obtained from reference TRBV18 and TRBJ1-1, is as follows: NAGVMQNPRHLVRRRGQEARLRCSPMKGHSHVYWYRQLPEEGLKFMVYLQKENIIDESGMPKERFSAEFPKEGPSILRIQQVVRGDSAAYFCASSPRGRNTEAFFGQGTRLTVV.

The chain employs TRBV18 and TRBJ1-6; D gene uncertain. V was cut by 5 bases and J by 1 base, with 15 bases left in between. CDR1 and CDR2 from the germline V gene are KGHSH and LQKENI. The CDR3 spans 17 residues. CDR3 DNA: TGTGCCAGCTCAGCTCTCCCCCAGGATTCCTATAATTCACCCCTCCACTTT. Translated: CASSALPQDSYNSPLHF.

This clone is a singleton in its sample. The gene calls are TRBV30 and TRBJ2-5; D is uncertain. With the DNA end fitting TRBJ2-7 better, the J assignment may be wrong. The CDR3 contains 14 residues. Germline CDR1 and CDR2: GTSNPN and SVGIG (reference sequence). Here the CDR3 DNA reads TGTGCCTGGAGAGGAAGAAGAGGCTCCTACGAGCAGTACTTC. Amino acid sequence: CAWRGRRGSYEQYF.

As DNA, the CDR3 is TGTGCCAGCAGCCCAACAGGGGTGGGCGAGGGCTACACCTTC. Translating it yields CASSPTGVGEGYTF. This chain uses TRBV7-3 with TRBJ1-2; 7 positions agree with TRBD1. Germline lookup yields CDR1 SGHTA and CDR2 FQGTGA. This CDR3 region has 14 residues. Losses at the gene ends were 5 bases for V and 8 bases for J; bases not matched to a gene: 11.

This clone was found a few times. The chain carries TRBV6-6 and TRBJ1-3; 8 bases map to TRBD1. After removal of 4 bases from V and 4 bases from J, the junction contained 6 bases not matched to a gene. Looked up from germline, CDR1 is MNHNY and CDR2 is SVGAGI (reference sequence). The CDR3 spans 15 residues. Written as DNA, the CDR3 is TGTGCCAGCAGTTTCAGGGGGCAGGGGGGAAACACCATATATTTT. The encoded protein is CASSFRGQGGNTIYF.

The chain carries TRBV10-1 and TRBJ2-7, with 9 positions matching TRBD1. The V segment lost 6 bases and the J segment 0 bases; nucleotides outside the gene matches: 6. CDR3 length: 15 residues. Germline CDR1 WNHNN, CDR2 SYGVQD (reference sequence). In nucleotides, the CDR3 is TGCGCCAGCAGCCAGGGGGGACAGGGCTCCTACGAGCAGTACTTC. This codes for CASSQGGQGSYEQYF.

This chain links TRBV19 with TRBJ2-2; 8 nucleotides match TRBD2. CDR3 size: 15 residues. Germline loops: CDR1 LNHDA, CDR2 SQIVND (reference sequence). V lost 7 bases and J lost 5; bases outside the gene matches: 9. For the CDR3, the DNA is TGTGCCAGTACTCACGGGGGGGCCACGACCGGGGAGCTGTTTTTT. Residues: CASTHGGATTGELFF. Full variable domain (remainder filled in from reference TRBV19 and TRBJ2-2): DGGITQSPKYLFRKEGQNVTLSCEQNLNHDAMYWYRQDPGQGLRLIYYSQIVNDFQKGDIAEGYSVSREKKESFPLTVTSAQKNPTAFYLCASTHGGATTGELFFGEGSRLTVL.

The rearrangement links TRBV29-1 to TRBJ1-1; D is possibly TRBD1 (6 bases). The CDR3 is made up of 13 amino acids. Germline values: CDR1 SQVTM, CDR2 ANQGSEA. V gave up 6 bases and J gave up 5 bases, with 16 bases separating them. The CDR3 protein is CSVRGGRGTEAFF. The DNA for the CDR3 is TGCAGCGTCCGAGGGGGGAGGGGGACTGAAGCTTTCTTT.

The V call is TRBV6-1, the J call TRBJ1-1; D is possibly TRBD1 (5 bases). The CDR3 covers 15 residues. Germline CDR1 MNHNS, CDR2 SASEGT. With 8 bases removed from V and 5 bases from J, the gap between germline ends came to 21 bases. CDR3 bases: TGTGCCAGCTCCCGGGCCGGGGGGGTAGAAACTGAAGCTTTCTTT. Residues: CASSRAGGVETEAFF.

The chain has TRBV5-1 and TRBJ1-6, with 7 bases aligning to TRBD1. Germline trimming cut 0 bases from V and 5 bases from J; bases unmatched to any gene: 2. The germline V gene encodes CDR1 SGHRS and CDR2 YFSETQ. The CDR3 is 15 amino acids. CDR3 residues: CASSLEGANNSPLHF. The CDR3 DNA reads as TGCGCCAGCAGCTTGGAGGGGGCCAATAATTCACCCCTCCACTTT.

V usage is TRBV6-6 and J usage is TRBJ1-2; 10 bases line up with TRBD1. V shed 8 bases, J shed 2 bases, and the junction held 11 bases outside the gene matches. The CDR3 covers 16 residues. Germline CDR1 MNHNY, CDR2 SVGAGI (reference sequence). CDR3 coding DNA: TGTGCCAGCCGGGGTTCGGGACAGGGGTCGAACTATGGCTACACCTTC. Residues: CASRGSGQGSNYGYTF.

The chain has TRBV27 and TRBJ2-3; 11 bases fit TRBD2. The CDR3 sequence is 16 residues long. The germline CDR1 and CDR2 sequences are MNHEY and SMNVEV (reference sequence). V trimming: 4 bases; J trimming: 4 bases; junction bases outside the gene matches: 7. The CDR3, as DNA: TGTGCCAGCAGTTCCATAGCGGGAGGGCCTCCAGATACGCAGTATTTT. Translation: CASSSIAGGPPDTQYF.

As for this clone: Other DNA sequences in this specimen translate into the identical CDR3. CDR3 nucleotide sequence: TGTGCCAGTAGCCACGGGGGGAGTGAAGCTTTCTTT. The encoded protein is CASSHGGSEAFF. The chain couples TRBV2 to TRBJ1-1; D is possibly TRBD1 (5 bases). The CDR3 extends over 12 amino acids. The V and J ends lost 9 bases and 7 bases respectively, with 15 bases between them. The germline CDR1 and CDR2 sequences are SNHLY and FYNNEI.

The CDR3 DNA follows: TGCGCCAGCAGCCAAGGGGGACTCGCGGGAGTCGGTACCGGGGAGCTGTTTTTT. It is translated as CASSQGGLAGVGTGELFF. This rearrangement joins TRBV4-1 to TRBJ2-2, with TRBD2 identical over 7 bases. The CDR3 has 18 amino acids. CDR1 and CDR2 from the germline V gene are MGHRA and YSYEKL. J was trimmed by 5 bases and V by 1 base; bases with no gene match: 13.

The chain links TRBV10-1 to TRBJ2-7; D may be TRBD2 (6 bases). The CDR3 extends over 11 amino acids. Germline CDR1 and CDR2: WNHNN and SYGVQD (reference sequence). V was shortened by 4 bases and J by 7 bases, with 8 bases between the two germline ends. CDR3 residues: CASSAGSEQYF. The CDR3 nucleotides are TGCGCCAGCAGTGCCGGGAGTGAGCAGTACTTC.

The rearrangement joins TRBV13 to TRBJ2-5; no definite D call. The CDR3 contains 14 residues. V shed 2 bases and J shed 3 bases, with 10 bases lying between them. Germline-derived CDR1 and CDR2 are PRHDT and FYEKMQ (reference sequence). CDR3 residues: CASSLTGVKETQYF. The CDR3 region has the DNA TGTGCCAGCAGCTTAACTGGTGTTAAAGAGACCCAGTACTTC.

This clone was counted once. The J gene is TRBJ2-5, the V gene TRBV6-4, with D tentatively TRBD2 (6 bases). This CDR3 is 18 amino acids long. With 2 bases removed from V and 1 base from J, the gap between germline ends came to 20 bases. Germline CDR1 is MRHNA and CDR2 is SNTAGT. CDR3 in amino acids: CASSDGSSIAGPQETQYF. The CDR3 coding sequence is TGTGCCAGCAGTGACGGTTCGTCGATTGCGGGGCCCCAAGAGACCCAGTACTTC.

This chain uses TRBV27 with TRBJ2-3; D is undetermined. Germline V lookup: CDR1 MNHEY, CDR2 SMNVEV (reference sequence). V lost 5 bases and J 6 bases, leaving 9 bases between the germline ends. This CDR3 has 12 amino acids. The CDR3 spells CASSKVTDTQYF. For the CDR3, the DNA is TGTGCCAGCAGTAAAGTTACTGATACGCAGTATTTT.

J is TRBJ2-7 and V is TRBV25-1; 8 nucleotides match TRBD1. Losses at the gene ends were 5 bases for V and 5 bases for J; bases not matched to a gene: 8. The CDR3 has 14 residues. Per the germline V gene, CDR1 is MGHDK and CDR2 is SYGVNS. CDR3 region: CASSSRDRPHEQYF. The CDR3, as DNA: TGTGCCAGCAGTTCCCGGGACAGGCCCCACGAGCAGTACTTC.

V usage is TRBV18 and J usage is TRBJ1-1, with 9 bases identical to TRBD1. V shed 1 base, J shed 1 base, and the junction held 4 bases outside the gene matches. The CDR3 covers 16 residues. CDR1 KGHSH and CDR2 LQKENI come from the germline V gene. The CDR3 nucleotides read TGTGCCAGCTCACCACTTTCGGGACAGGGGAACACTGAAGCTTTCTTT. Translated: CASSPLSGQGNTEAFF.

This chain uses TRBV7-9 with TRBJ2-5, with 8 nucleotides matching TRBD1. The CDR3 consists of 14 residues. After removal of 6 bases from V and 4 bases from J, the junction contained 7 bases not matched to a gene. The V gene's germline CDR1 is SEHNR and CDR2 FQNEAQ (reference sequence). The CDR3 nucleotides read TGTGCCAGCAGATACGACAGGGGAGTAGAGACCCAGTACTTC. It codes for CASRYDRGVETQYF.

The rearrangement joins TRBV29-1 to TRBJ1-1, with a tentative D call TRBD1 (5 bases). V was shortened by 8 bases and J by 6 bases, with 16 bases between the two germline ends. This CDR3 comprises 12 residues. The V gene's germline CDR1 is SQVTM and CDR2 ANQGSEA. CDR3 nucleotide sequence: TGCAGCTTCAGGGAGGGGAGGGCTGAAGCTTTCTTT. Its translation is CSFREGRAEAFF.

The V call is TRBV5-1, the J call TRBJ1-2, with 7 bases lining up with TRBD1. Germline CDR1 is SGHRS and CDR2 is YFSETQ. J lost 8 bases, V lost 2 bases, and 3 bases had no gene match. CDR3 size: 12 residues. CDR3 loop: CASSFRGEGYTF. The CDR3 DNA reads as TGCGCCAGCAGCTTCAGGGGGGAAGGCTACACCTTC.